This T cell receptor (beta chain) was recorded in a study of CD8 T cells in Susac syndrome. Random hexamers served to reverse transcribe roughly 0.45 to 1 ug RNA. Amplification of TCR beta CDR3 spanned 54 Vbeta and 13 Jbeta via immunoSEQ multiplex PCR. Each CDR3 protein gets one entry after TCRdb re-called the immunoSEQ multiplex PCR reads with MiXCR. The data contain approximately 270,000 distinct CDR3 sequences, roughly 95% of them singletons. Overall study findings and caveats: The study's TCR sequencing and HLA analysis drew on a certain number of individuals. That number was acknowledged as relatively small.

This CDR3 comprises 13 residues. Looked up from germline, CDR1 is DFQATT and CDR2 is SNEGSKA (reference sequence). V was pared by 3 bases and J by 1 base, with 7 bases between. The multiple sclerosis control group comprised treatment-naive patients with stable or active relapsing-remitting disease. The TEMRA cells underwent FACS enrichment, while the CD8+ and CD4+ T cells underwent negative isolation. About this clonotype itself: Antigen unknown.

This TCR was sampled from a human donor with multiple sclerosis. V and J are TRBV20-1 and TRBJ1-5; the D is unclear. Material for sequencing was CD4+ T cells from PBMCs. The CDR3 DNA follows: TGCAGTGCTAGTACGGGGAGCAATCAGCCCCAGCATTTT. As protein: CSASTGSNQPQHF.